What follows are 6 T cell receptor beta chains derived from one specimen sequenced in a study of blood T cells in healthy people across ages. The use of a sample-barcoded 5' primer and a J-beta primer mix characterized a second PCR of roughly 7 to 11 cycles. TCRdb used MiXCR to reprocess the 5' RACE reads, holding one entry per CDR3 protein. The table has around 780,000 distinct CDR3 sequences, roughly three fifths seen once; the top ten hold approximately 24%. The sequenced sample consisted of blood. The receptors shown here come from a man aged 40-55 years in good health.

This clonotype was counted many times. The chain carries TRBV9 and TRBJ2-3, with TRBD2 matching over 15 bases. Germline V lookup: CDR1 SGDLS, CDR2 YYNGEE. With V trimmed by 4 bases and J by 6 bases, 6 bases remained unmatched. The CDR3 is made up of 16 amino acids. The CDR3 is CASSLGLAGGADTQYF. The CDR3 DNA reads TGTGCCAGCAGCCTGGGACTAGCGGGGGGTGCTGATACGCAGTATTTT.

This clonotype was recorded many times. The V and J genes are TRBV20-1 and TRBJ2-3, with 12 bases identical to TRBD2. The ends lost 6 bases at V and 2 bases at J; junction bases unmatched: 12. This CDR3 has 17 residues. Germline CDR1 is DFQATT and CDR2 is SNEGSKA (reference sequence). The DNA for the CDR3 is TGCAGTGCCTCGAGTCCCGGGACTAGCGGGTACACAGATACGCAGTATTTT. Amino acid sequence: CSASSPGTSGYTDTQYF.

V usage is TRBV29-1 and J usage is TRBJ1-2; possible D gene TRBD1, 5 bases. The CDR3 has 12 amino acids. Germline V gives CDR1 SQVTM, CDR2 ANQGSEA. V lost 6 bases and J lost 8, with 16 bases in between. The CDR3 loop reads CSVAGTPRGYTF. CDR3 DNA: TGCAGCGTCGCCGGGACTCCGCGGGGCTACACCTTC.

This clonotype appeared a few times. The V call is TRBV5-6, the J call TRBJ2-5, with D unresolved. The CDR3 covers 14 residues. Between the trimmed V and J ends, which lost 3 bases and 0 bases, there was a span of 9 bases. CDR1 is SGHDT, CDR2 YYEEEE, per germline. CDR3 region: CASSSMGYQETQYF. The CDR3 coding sequence is TGTGCCAGCAGCTCGATGGGGTACCAAGAGACCCAGTACTTC.

The V gene is TRBV2, the J gene TRBJ2-7; 10 bases match TRBD2. The CDR3 totals 16 residues. Per germline, CDR1 SNHLY and CDR2 FYNNEI. Unmatched junction bases numbered 19, after V lost 7 bases and J lost 10 bases. The chain's CDR3 is CASILDGGASGSDQYF. CDR3 DNA: TGTGCCAGCATCCTGGATGGGGGGGCTAGCGGGAGCGATCAGTACTTC.

A word on this clonotype: At one boundary the junction diverges from the germline segment, which might be a read error. The V gene is TRBV27, the J gene TRBJ1-4; D not resolved. Germline lookup yields CDR1 MNHEY and CDR2 SMNVEV (reference sequence). The length of the CDR3 is 14 residues. CDR3 nucleotide sequence: TGTGCCCGCAGTTTGGGGAGGAATAATGAAAAACTGTTTTTT. It encodes CARSLGRNNEKLFF.